Listed here are 32 T cell receptor beta chains from one sample, sequenced in a study of blood T cell repertoires in COVID-19. Data came from immunoSEQ multiplex PCR; TCRdb stores just in-frame clones and leaves some out. The profile shows some 150,000 clones, roughly four fifths of them singletons. Specimen: peripheral blood. The receptor set was obtained from a woman between 55 and 75 years old with acute or convalescent COVID-19.

This chain joins TRBV5-5 and TRBJ1-1; tentatively, D is TRBD1 (5 bases). This CDR3 is built from 14 residues. Per the germline V gene, CDR1 is SGHKS and CDR2 is YYEKEE (reference sequence). V lost 1 base and J lost 2, with 9 bases in between. The CDR3 DNA reads as TGTGCCAGCAGCTTGTGGCAGGGAAACACTGAAGCTTTCTTT. Protein: CASSLWQGNTEAFF.

The rearrangement uses TRBV21-1 and TRBJ1-1. TRBV21-1 is termed a pseudogene. CDR3 length: 14 residues. Here the CDR3 DNA reads TGTGCCAGCAGCAAACGGGGAGACTGCACTGAAGCTTTCTTT. Its protein product is CASSKRGDCTEAFF.

This sequence joins TRBV6-5 and TRBJ2-3, with D perhaps matching TRBD1 (6 bases). This CDR3 is 16 amino acids long. Germline CDR1 is MNHEY and CDR2 is SVGAGI. Trimming took 2 bases from V and 0 from J, leaving 12 bases between them. CDR3 coding DNA: TGTGCCAGCAGTTACCGAGGACAGCTAAGCACAGATACGCAGTATTTT. The encoded protein is CASSYRGQLSTDTQYF.

The V call is TRBV6-5, the J call TRBJ1-1; 8 positions match TRBD1. V shed 6 bases and J 10 bases; nucleotides not matched to a gene: 7. This CDR3 has 12 amino acids. In germline, CDR1 is MNHEY, CDR2 SVGAGI. The CDR3 nucleotides are TGTGCCAGCAGCGGGACAGGTGGGAGAGCTTTCTTT. Translated: CASSGTGGRAFF.

This chain connects TRBV14 to TRBJ1-1, with no clear D. Germline assignment: CDR1 SGHDN and CDR2 FVKESK. This CDR3 region has 13 residues. V was trimmed by 3 bases and J by 4 bases, leaving 9 bases between them. CDR3 sequence (DNA): TGTGCCAGCAGCCAGGGAGTTCTCACTGAAGCTTTCTTT. It specifies CASSQGVLTEAFF.

This clone occurred a few times. This chain links TRBV4-1 with TRBJ2-3; 9 bases map to TRBD1. This CDR3 spans 15 amino acids. Germline V gene lookup returns CDR1 MGHRA and CDR2 YSYEKL. J gave up 2 bases and V 4 bases, and 4 bases lay outside the gene matches. The chain's CDR3 is CASSRTGDPTDTQYF. DNA of the CDR3: TGCGCCAGCAGCCGGACAGGGGACCCCACAGATACGCAGTATTTT.

This chain links TRBV30 with TRBJ2-3; possible D gene TRBD2, 5 bases. CDR1 and CDR2 (germline): GTSNPN, SVGIG (reference sequence). V dropped 2 bases and J dropped 3 bases, with 21 bases sitting between them. This CDR3 spans 17 amino acids. This CDR3 reads CAWSLELVRARTDTQYF. The CDR3 coding sequence is TGTGCCTGGAGTCTAGAATTGGTGAGGGCAAGGACAGATACGCAGTATTTT.

The CDR3 sequence: CSALDPGLHGNTIYF. CDR3 nucleotide sequence: TGCAGCGCCCTTGACCCGGGGTTGCATGGAAACACCATATATTTT. The chain joins TRBV29-1 to TRBJ1-3, with no clear D. The CDR3 has 15 residues. Trimming cost V 7 bases and J 3 bases, with 19 bases left between them. Germline V CDR1 and CDR2: SQVTM, ANQGSEA.

The CDR3 reads CASSQDPGTSGGYTDTQYF. The DNA of the CDR3 is TGCGCCAGCAGCCAAGATCCCGGGACTAGCGGGGGATACACAGATACGCAGTATTTT. The rearrangement links TRBV4-1 to TRBJ2-3; 14 nucleotides line up with TRBD2. CDR1 and CDR2 from the germline V gene are MGHRA and YSYEKL. V lost 0 bases and J lost 2; bases outside the gene matches: 7. The CDR3 runs to 19 residues.

The CDR3 is CASRLTGFNEQFF. DNA for the CDR3: TGTGCCAGCAGGCTGACAGGGTTCAATGAGCAGTTCTTC. The chain has TRBV7-9 and TRBJ2-1, with 7 bases identical to TRBD1. After removal of 6 bases from V and 6 bases from J, the junction contained 5 bases not matched to a gene. The CDR3 sequence is 13 residues long. CDR1 is SEHNR and CDR2 is FQNEAQ in the germline V gene (reference sequence).

The J gene is TRBJ1-2, the V gene TRBV9, with D uncertain. The CDR3 runs to 15 residues. Germline lookup yields CDR1 SGDLS and CDR2 YYNGEE. The V and J ends lost 4 bases and 4 bases respectively, with 17 bases between them. CDR3 sequence: CASSPTPAVGYGYTF. DNA for the CDR3: TGTGCCAGCAGCCCCACCCCCGCGGTCGGCTATGGCTACACCTTC.

This chain links TRBV7-2 with TRBJ2-5, with 8 bases lining up with TRBD2. V was pared by 3 bases and J by 5 bases, with 8 bases of the junction left unmatched. The CDR3 sequence is 15 residues long. Germline V gene lookup returns CDR1 SGHTA and CDR2 FQGNSA. The chain's CDR3 is CASSFHGGAGETQYF. The CDR3 nucleotides read TGTGCCAGCAGCTTCCACGGGGGGGCGGGGGAGACCCAGTACTTC.

The V call is TRBV18, the J call TRBJ1-2, with D unclear. V gave up 0 bases and J gave up 0 bases, with 8 bases separating them. This CDR3 region has 15 residues. From germline, CDR1 is KGHSH and CDR2 LQKENI. In DNA form, the CDR3 reads TGTGCCAGCTCACCACCTAGCAATACTAACTATGGCTACACCTTC. This encodes CASSPPSNTNYGYTF.

Only a few counts were recorded for this clone. The gene calls are TRBV3-1 (or the pseudogene TRBV3-2) and TRBJ2-7, with 8 bases that match TRBD1. CDR1 LGHDT and CDR2 YNNKEL come from the germline V gene (reference sequence). The CDR3 is 14 amino acids. J lost 3 bases, V lost 1 base, and 2 bases had no gene match. DNA of the CDR3: TGTGCCAGCAGCCAAGTACAGGGGGTCTACGAGCAGTACTTC. It codes for CASSQVQGVYEQYF.

As to this clone: Distinct nucleotide sequences in the sample also encode this CDR3. J is TRBJ1-1 and V is TRBV6-5; no reliable D call. From germline, CDR1 is MNHEY and CDR2 SVGAGI. The germline V and J ends were trimmed by 0 bases and 0 bases, with 8 bases remaining between them. The CDR3 is 15 residues long. DNA of the CDR3: TGTGCCAGCAGTTACTCGATCCAGATGAACACTGAAGCTTTCTTT. This sequence encodes CASSYSIQMNTEAFF.

The V and J genes are TRBV5-4 and TRBJ2-7; TRBD2 aligns across 8 bases. CDR3 length: 15 amino acids. Germline V gives CDR1 SGHNT, CDR2 YYREEE (reference sequence). The J segment lost 3 bases and the V segment lost 4 bases, leaving 9 bases of the junction unmatched. The CDR3 reads CASSGGGGSLYEQYV. The CDR3 DNA is TGTGCCAGCAGCGGCGGCGGGGGGTCGCTCTACGAGCAGTACGTC.

The chain couples TRBV19 to TRBJ1-1; D unresolved. The germline gives CDR1 LNHDA, CDR2 SQIVND (reference sequence). V lost 3 bases, J lost 0 bases, and 5 bases lay in between. The CDR3 has 13 amino acids. CDR3 DNA: TGTGCCAGTAGTATGAGCCTGAACACTGAAGCTTTCTTT. It is translated as CASSMSLNTEAFF.

The gene calls are TRBV21-1 and TRBJ2-5; TRBD1, the table's D call, lacks a check against the DNA. TRBV21-1 is a pseudogene segment. This CDR3 comprises 18 residues. For the CDR3, the DNA is TGTGCCAGTCCGACAGGGTGGAAGAGTAGCGACAAAGGGGAGACCCAGTACTTC. This sequence encodes CASPTGWKSSDKGETQYF.

The rearrangement joins TRBV7-2 to TRBJ2-2; 7 bases fit TRBD2. The CDR3 length is 17 residues. Germline lookup yields CDR1 SGHTA and CDR2 FQGNSA. The V gene end was trimmed by 1 base and the J gene end by 4 bases; junction bases not matched to a gene: 9. The CDR3 spells CASSLVGGLVRTGELFF. CDR3 bases: TGTGCCAGCAGCTTAGTAGGAGGACTAGTCCGCACCGGGGAGCTGTTTTTT.

The gene calls are TRBV6-6 and TRBJ2-3, with no clear D. This CDR3 region has 13 residues. V lost 0 bases and J 6 bases, leaving 7 bases between the germline ends. The germline CDR1 and CDR2 sequences are MNHNY and SVGAGI (reference sequence). CDR3 sequence (DNA): TGTGCCAGCAGTTACTCTCCGGAGGATACGCAGTATTTT. Its translation: CASSYSPEDTQYF.

V is TRBV11-1 and J is TRBJ2-5; 8 bases match TRBD2. The CDR3 covers 14 residues. J was trimmed by 5 bases and V by 5 bases; bases with no gene match: 7. Germline CDR1 SGHAT, CDR2 FQDESV (reference sequence). CDR3 sequence: CASSRGASGETQYF. The CDR3 DNA reads TGTGCCAGCAGCCGCGGGGCTAGCGGGGAGACCCAGTACTTC.

The V gene is TRBV5-6, the J gene TRBJ1-1; no firm D call. Germline assignment: CDR1 SGHDT and CDR2 YYEEEE. The CDR3 spans 14 residues. V was pared by 1 base and J by 1 base, with 8 bases between. For the CDR3, the DNA is TGTGCCAGCAGCTTGTTCCAGTGGAACACTGAAGCTTTCTTT. Its translation: CASSLFQWNTEAFF.

The chain recombines TRBV5-1 with TRBJ1-1, with TRBD1 matching over 8 bases. The length of the CDR3 is 15 residues. V trimming: 4 bases; J trimming: 4 bases; junction bases outside the gene matches: 9. Germline V gene data show CDR1 as SGHRS and CDR2 as YFSETQ. Here the CDR3 DNA reads TGCGCCAGCAGCCCACGTCCGGGACAGGCCACTGAAGCTTTCTTT. Translation gives CASSPRPGQATEAFF.

This clone was counted between two and nine times. The V and J genes are TRBV5-4 and TRBJ1-5, with a possible D match to TRBD1 (6 bases). Germline CDR1 SGHNT, CDR2 YYREEE (reference sequence). Trimming pared 0 bases from V and 0 bases from J, leaving 10 bases between. The CDR3 is made up of 16 amino acids. CDR3 amino acids: CASSLDGQLSNQPQHF. CDR3 nucleotide sequence: TGTGCCAGCAGCTTGGATGGACAGCTTAGCAATCAGCCCCAGCATTTT.

The chain combines TRBV7-9 with TRBJ1-3; D is undetermined. Germline V gene sequence: CDR1 SEHNR, CDR2 FQNEAQ (reference sequence). Trimming cost V 3 bases and J 3 bases, with 3 bases left between them. The CDR3 covers 12 residues. Here the CDR3 reads CASSFGGNTIYF. CDR3 bases: TGTGCCAGCAGCTTCGGTGGAAACACCATATATTTT.

V and J are TRBV2 and TRBJ1-5; TRBD1 aligns across 9 bases. After removal of 7 bases from V and 2 bases from J, the junction contained 9 bases not matched to a gene. This CDR3 contains 16 residues. CDR1 and CDR2 (germline): SNHLY, FYNNEI. The CDR3: CASTQDRGARNQPQHF. For the CDR3, the DNA is TGTGCCAGCACTCAGGACAGGGGCGCTCGCAATCAGCCCCAGCATTTT.

The chain links TRBV4-1 to TRBJ2-3, with 7 positions matching TRBD2. The germline CDR1 and CDR2 sequences are MGHRA and YSYEKL. The CDR3 runs 17 residues. V lost 0 bases to trimming and J lost 2 bases; unmatched junction nucleotides: 8. CDR3 in amino acids: CASSQEPGRGFTDTQYF. DNA of the CDR3: TGCGCCAGCAGCCAAGAGCCGGGGCGGGGGTTCACAGATACGCAGTATTTT.

The chain recombines TRBV4-2 with TRBJ1-2; 9 bases agree with TRBD1. CDR3 length equals 18 residues. Germline CDR1 reads LGHNA; CDR2 reads YNFKEQ. Trimming cost V 0 bases and J 4 bases; bases outside gene matches: 12. CDR3 in amino acids: CASSQDDRGILLAYGYTF. The DNA for the CDR3 is TGTGCCAGCAGCCAAGACGACAGGGGGATTCTTCTTGCCTATGGCTACACCTTC.

The chain links TRBV19 to TRBJ2-5; 8 positions agree with TRBD1. The trim removed 6 bases at V and 1 base at J, leaving 7 bases unmatched. The CDR3 extends over 15 amino acids. Germline V gene lookup returns CDR1 LNHDA and CDR2 SQIVND (reference sequence). The CDR3 reads CASSRQGTLQETQYF. In DNA, the CDR3 is TGTGCCAGTAGCAGACAGGGGACACTCCAAGAGACCCAGTACTTC.

V usage is TRBV6-5 and J usage is TRBJ2-7; 10 bases map to TRBD1. Germline CDR1 reads MNHEY; CDR2 reads SVGAGI. The V segment lost 8 bases and the J segment 0 bases; nucleotides outside the gene matches: 4. The CDR3 spans 14 residues. CDR3 sequence reads: CASARDRGSYEQYF. The CDR3 nucleotides are TGTGCCAGCGCGAGGGACAGGGGCTCCTACGAGCAGTACTTC.

The V gene is TRBV9, the J gene TRBJ2-3; 10 bases line up with TRBD2. The V gene end was trimmed by 0 bases and the J gene end by 2 bases; junction bases not matched to a gene: 3. Per the germline V gene, CDR1 is SGDLS and CDR2 is YYNGEE. This CDR3 has 16 residues. CDR3 nucleotide sequence: TGTGCCAGCAGCGTAGAACTAGCGGGGCCCACAGATACGCAGTATTTT. Its translation: CASSVELAGPTDTQYF.

The CDR3 bases are TGTGCCAGCAGTTGGGGGGACGGAACTCAAGGAGATACGCAGTATTTT. Translated: CASSWGDGTQGDTQYF. The chain uses TRBV27 and TRBJ2-3; the D gene is possibly TRBD2 (6 bases). There are 16 residues in the CDR3. The germline V and J ends were trimmed by 4 bases and 5 bases, with 19 bases remaining between them. Per the germline V gene, CDR1 is MNHEY and CDR2 is SMNVEV (reference sequence).